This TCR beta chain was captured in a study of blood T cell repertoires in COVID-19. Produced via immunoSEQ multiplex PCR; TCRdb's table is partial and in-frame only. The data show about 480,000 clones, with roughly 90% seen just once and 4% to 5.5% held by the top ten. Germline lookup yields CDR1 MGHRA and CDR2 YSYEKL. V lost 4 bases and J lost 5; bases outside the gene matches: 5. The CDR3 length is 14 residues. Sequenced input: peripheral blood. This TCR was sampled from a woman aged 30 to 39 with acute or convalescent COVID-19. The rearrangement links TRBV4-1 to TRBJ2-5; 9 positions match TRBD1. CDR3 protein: CASSPGQGYETQYF. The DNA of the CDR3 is TGCGCCAGCAGCCCGGGACAGGGTTATGAGACCCAGTACTTC.